A selection of T cell receptor beta chains follows, all from one sample in a study of blood T cell repertoires in COVID-19. The protocol was immunoSEQ multiplex PCR, while the TCRdb copy is restricted to in-frame clones and leaves out a portion. The sample carries 150,000 to 200,000 clones, approximately 90% recorded once. Sequenced sample: peripheral blood. These receptor sequences come from a man aged 55 to 69 with active or convalescent COVID-19. Each CDR3 is given with its conserved first and last residue. The order of the fields is V gene, J gene, CDR3 length, clone size, CDR3 protein. Rows may omit the clone size; those that give it use once, few, many or a size class.

V: TRBV5-5
J: TRBJ2-7
length: 14
size: NA
CDR3: CASSHGRGSYEQYF

V: TRBV27
J: TRBJ2-3
length: 16
size: NA
CDR3: CASSLRRGVSTDTQYF

V: TRBV5-8
J: TRBJ1-2
length: 13
size: few
CDR3: CASSLARQGGYTF

V: TRBV2
J: TRBJ1-1
length: 14
size: NA
CDR3: CASSTGTRGTEAFF

V: TRBV12-1
J: TRBJ2-7
length: 13
size: NA
CDR3: CASSPGTGYEQYF

V: TRBV5-6
J: TRBJ1-2
length: 14
size: NA
CDR3: CASSFGGLGYGYTF

V: TRBV7-9
J: TRBJ1-6
length: 17
size: NA
CDR3: CASSLTLGRFYNSPLHF

V: TRBV5-4
J: TRBJ1-3
length: 16
size: NA
CDR3: CASESGGPNSGNTIYF

V: TRBV23-1
J: TRBJ2-1
length: 16
size: medium-sized
CDR3: CASSQSPGQGSNEQFF

V: TRBV24-1
J: TRBJ1-5
length: 17
size: NA
CDR3: CATSGPTGSLPNQPQHF

V: TRBV3-1/TRBV3-2
J: TRBJ2-1
length: 16
size: NA
CDR3: CASSQAGTGAGAEQFF

V: TRBV7-9
J: TRBJ2-5
length: 16
size: NA
CDR3: CASSFERTGKQETQYF

V: TRBV6-5
J: TRBJ2-7
length: 14
size: once
CDR3: CASSRQRSIDEQYF